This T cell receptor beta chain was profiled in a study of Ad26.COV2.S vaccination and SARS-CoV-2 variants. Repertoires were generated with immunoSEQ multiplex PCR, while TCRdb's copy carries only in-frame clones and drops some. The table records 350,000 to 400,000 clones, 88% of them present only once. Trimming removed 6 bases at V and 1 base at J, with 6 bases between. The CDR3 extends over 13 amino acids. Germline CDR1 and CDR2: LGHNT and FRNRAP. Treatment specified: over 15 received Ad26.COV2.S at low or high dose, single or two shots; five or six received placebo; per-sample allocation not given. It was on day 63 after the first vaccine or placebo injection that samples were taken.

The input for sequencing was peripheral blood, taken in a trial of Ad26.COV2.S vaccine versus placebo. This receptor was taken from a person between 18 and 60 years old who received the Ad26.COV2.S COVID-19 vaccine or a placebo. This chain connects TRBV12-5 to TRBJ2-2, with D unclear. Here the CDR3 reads CASGLGNTGELFF. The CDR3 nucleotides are TGTGCTAGTGGGCTCGGGAACACCGGGGAGCTGTTTTTT.